The TCR beta chain described here comes from a study of CD8+CD57+ T cells in acquired aplastic anemia. Study-wide background: When averaged, DNA from sorted CD4+ and CD8+ cells came to approximately 3.2 ug.

Notes on this clonotype: Its antigen is not identified.

Study-wide results and caveats: A set of 25 to 35 CD8+ CDR3 sequences was shared between patients and controls, and these sequences appeared highly expressed in patients. Patients and controls had CD8+ Simpson's diversity values that were not significantly distinct.

The TCR beta profiling, which covered VDJ combination and CDR3 sequence, was carried out using genomic DNA as the template. TCRdb re-derived calls from the reads in MiXCR, one entry per CDR3 protein. The table records approximately 45,000 distinct CDR3 sequences, around 72% of them present only once. Material: sorted CD4+, CD8+, or CD8+CD57+ T cells (not recorded which) from PBMCs. The clonotype was recovered from a human donor in good health, serving as a control.

CDR3 DNA sequence: TGTGCCACCAGTGACTCCTACGAGCAGTACTTC. This gives the protein CATSDSYEQYF. This chain links TRBV24-1 with TRBJ2-7; D not resolved. V lost 4 bases to trimming and J lost 0 bases, with 0 bases between them. Germline V gene data show CDR1 as KGHDR and CDR2 as SFDVKD. The CDR3 contains 11 residues.